Below, 9 T cell receptor beta chains from the same sample are listed, as sequenced in a study of T cells after yellow fever vaccination. TCRdb used MiXCR to reprocess the 5' RACE reads, holding one entry per CDR3 protein. The table lists more than 350,000 distinct CDR3 sequences, roughly 11% of them singletons. The sequences come from PBMCs, collected on the day of the first yellow fever vaccination. These receptors all stem from a young man who received the YFV17D yellow fever vaccine.

This clonotype occurred a few times. The V gene is TRBV25-1, the J gene TRBJ1-3, with D possibly TRBD1 on 5 matching bases. This CDR3 spans 14 amino acids. The germline V gene encodes CDR1 MGHDK and CDR2 SYGVNS. V gave up 5 bases and J gave up 4 bases, with 12 bases separating them. CDR3 region: CASSFTAGGNTIYF. DNA of the CDR3: TGTGCCAGCAGTTTCACAGCAGGGGGAAACACCATATATTTT.

The table lists this clonotype with a few counts. This chain uses TRBV12-3 or TRBV12-4 with TRBJ2-4; TRBD2 matches at 11 bases. The CDR3 runs to 16 residues. V lost 6 bases to trimming and J lost 5 bases; unmatched junction nucleotides: 9. The CDR3 spells CASRTTTGLAENIQYF. The CDR3 region has the DNA TGTGCCAGCAGAACAACGACGGGACTAGCGGAAAACATTCAGTACTTC.

The rearrangement links TRBV5-6 to TRBJ2-3, with D perhaps TRBD1 (5 bases). Trimming took off 1 base at V and 1 base at J, with 13 bases between the two ends. In germline, CDR1 is SGHDT, CDR2 YYEEEE. There are 16 residues in the CDR3. CDR3 nucleotides: TGTGCCAGCAGCTTGTTGGTCCAGGGCCGCACAGATACGCAGTATTTT. Protein: CASSLLVQGRTDTQYF.

This clonotype was counted many times. The J gene is TRBJ2-3, the V gene TRBV18, with D uncertain. Per germline, CDR1 KGHSH and CDR2 LQKENI. Trimming shortened V by 3 bases and J by 3 bases, and 10 bases separated the two germline ends. This CDR3 has 14 residues. The CDR3 reads CASSPLTTTDTQYF. The CDR3 DNA follows: TGTGCCAGCTCACCGCTGACGACGACAGATACGCAGTATTTT.

This clonotype was counted between two and nine times. The rearrangement uses TRBV6-8 and TRBJ2-3, with TRBD2 matching over 7 bases. CDR1 is MNHGY, CDR2 SAAAGT, per germline. Losses at the gene ends were 3 bases for V and 4 bases for J; bases not matched to a gene: 13. This CDR3 comprises 17 residues. For the CDR3, the DNA is TGTGCCAGCAGTTATCTCCCGCGGGGGTATGGCGCAGATACGCAGTATTTT. This codes for CASSYLPRGYGADTQYF.

This clonotype was observed at least ten times. The J gene is TRBJ2-6, the V gene TRBV29-1; no reliable D call. V dropped 5 bases and J dropped 1 base, with 3 bases sitting between them. This CDR3 spans 12 amino acids. The germline V gene encodes CDR1 SQVTM and CDR2 ANQGSEA. The CDR3 region has the DNA TGCAGCGTTACGTCTGGGGCCAACGTCCTGACTTTC. Translated: CSVTSGANVLTF.

The DNA for the CDR3 is TGTGCCACCAGTGATTTAGAGGAGACCCTCCACTTT. Protein sequence: CATSDLEETLHF. The V and J genes are TRBV24-1 and TRBJ1-6; D is unresolved. There are 12 residues in the CDR3. Germline V lookup: CDR1 KGHDR, CDR2 SFDVKD. Trimming took 1 base from V and 14 from J, leaving 8 bases between them.

This clonotype was recorded a few times. The chain is built from TRBV3-1 and TRBJ1-2, with D possibly matching TRBD1 (6 bases). The CDR3 runs 15 residues. The germline V gene encodes CDR1 LGHDT and CDR2 YNNKEL (reference sequence). V gave up 1 base and J gave up 10 bases, with 19 bases separating them. Here the CDR3 DNA reads TGTGCCAGCAGCCAAGGTGATTGGGGGCTCCTTGACTACACCTTC. This encodes CASSQGDWGLLDYTF.

This clonotype was detected a few times. The chain joins TRBV4-3 to TRBJ2-2, with D uncertain. Per germline, CDR1 LGHNA and CDR2 YSLEER. This CDR3 contains 15 residues. V gave up 9 bases and J gave up 5 bases, with 19 bases separating them. The CDR3 is CASGRQAHETGELFF. Here the CDR3 DNA reads TGCGCCAGTGGGCGGCAGGCCCACGAGACCGGGGAGCTGTTTTTT.